This T cell receptor (beta chain) originates from a study of cytomegalovirus exposure and HLA in healthy donors. Turning to the study itself: The platform used for the roughly 130 validation repertoires matched that of the roughly 670 first-cohort repertoires, a later analysis reported. Findings and caveats of the study: Cytomegalovirus association was listed for roughly 160 TCR beta chains. Specific recognition of CMV antigens was confirmed in vitro for a few chains (all CMV-associated).

Produced via immunoSEQ multiplex PCR; TCRdb's table is partial and in-frame only. The sample lists approximately 88,000 clones, 84% occurring once. V dropped 8 bases and J dropped 5 bases, with 21 bases sitting between them. The CDR3 contains 15 residues. Germline-derived CDR1 and CDR2 are MNHNY and SVGAGI (reference sequence). As regards this clone: Its antigen is still unknown.

The donors were part of the 120-subject validation cohort, which stood apart from the roughly 700-subject first cohort. The sample consisted of PBMCs. This sequence joins TRBV6-6 and TRBJ1-1; a possible D gene is TRBD1 (6 bases). This TCR was sampled from a woman in her late teens or twenties in good health and CMV-seropositive. For the CDR3, the DNA is TGTGCCAGCGGGGAAGGACAGTCGATTGGGACTGAAGCTTTCTTT. This translates into CASGEGQSIGTEAFF.